This TCR beta chain came from a study of T cells in Graves' hyperthyroidism and ophthalmopathy. Findings of the study overall: Clonotypes that were expanded in thyroid above 0.001 mostly appeared in blood too.

Template material for amplifying TCR beta CDR3 regions consisted of RNA transcripts. RT-PCR in the first round (using the HTBI primer set) targeted the TCR CDR3. TCRdb re-called the multiplex PCR reads through MiXCR, storing one row per CDR3 protein. Seen here are about 720,000 distinct CDR3 sequences, roughly 17% observed once, and the top ten hold roughly 8%. The CDR3 consists of 18 residues. The V gene's germline CDR1 is SNHLY and CDR2 FYNNEI. Losses at the gene ends were 5 bases for V and 5 bases for J; bases not matched to a gene: 12. Participants, patients aged 18 to 65, had newly diagnosed hyperthyroidism with a duration under 2 months. The study excluded patients with uncontrolled infection, other autoimmune disease, pregnancy or lactation. Of note for this clonotype: Its antigen is not known.

This chain connects TRBV2 to TRBJ2-7; the match to TRBD2 covers 16 bases. Sequencing was performed on blood. This receptor was identified in a man in his late teens or twenties with Graves' hyperthyroidism. The CDR3, as DNA: TGTGCCAGCAGTCCGGGACTAGCGGGAGGGCTAAAATGGGACGAGCAGTACTTC. Encoded protein: CASSPGLAGGLKWDEQYF.